The rows below give T cell receptor beta chains drawn from one sample of a study of T cell responses to AZD1222 COVID-19 vaccine. Only in-frame clones appear in the TCRdb table, and some are missing; sequencing was by immunoSEQ multiplex PCR. The sample has 100,000 to 150,000 clones, just over 90% seen once. The sequenced sample was peripheral blood, obtained on day 0 of AZD1222 vaccination. Receptor source: an adult in good health. CDR3s include the opening cysteine and the closing phenylalanine or tryptophan. Each record gives: clone size, V gene, D gene, J gene, CDR3 protein, CDR3 DNA. A D gene is named only where the DNA matches it firmly. For some rows the clone size is stated as once, few or many, or as a class when expanded; others skip it.

-	TRBV28	-	TRBJ2-2	CASSRLANTGELFF	TGTGCCAGCAGCCGCCTGGCGAACACCGGGGAGCTGTTTTTT
-	TRBV2	TRBD2	TRBJ2-7	CASSPQLAGTGEQYF	TGTGCCAGCAGCCCTCAGCTAGCGGGAACGGGAGAGCAGTACTTC
-	TRBV7-3	TRBD2	TRBJ2-1	CASSLTGTSGSRVNEQFF	TGTGCCAGCAGCTTAACTGGGACTAGCGGGAGTCGCGTCAATGAGCAGTTCTTC
-	TRBV28	-	TRBJ1-3	CASSLPGQAGNTIYF	TGTGCCAGCAGTTTACCCGGGCAAGCTGGAAACACCATATATTTT
-	TRBV5-1	TRBD1	TRBJ1-4	CASRPTGGTEKLFF	TGCGCCAGCAGGCCGACAGGGGGCACTGAAAAACTGTTTTTT
-	TRBV27	-	TRBJ1-1	CASSSVRGLNTEAFF	TGTGCCAGCAGCTCGGTTCGAGGGCTGAACACTGAAGCTTTCTTT
-	TRBV20-1	TRBD2	TRBJ2-1	CSAPGGVQFF	TGCAGTGCTCCCGGGGGGGTGCAGTTCTTC
-	TRBV6-5	-	TRBJ2-7	CASSPSRSYEQYF	TGTGCCAGCAGTCCCTCCCGGTCCTACGAGCAGTACTTC
-	TRBV10-3	TRBD1	TRBJ2-2	CAIKTGGTGAGELFF	TGTGCCATCAAGACCGGCGGGACAGGGGCCGGGGAGCTGTTTTTT
once	TRBV4-3	TRBD1	TRBJ1-2	CASSQDRGQPGYTF	TGCGCCAGCAGCCAAGACAGGGGGCAACCTGGCTACACCTTC
-	TRBV7-9	-	TRBJ2-7	CASSLDWISYEQYF	TGTGCCAGCAGCTTAGACTGGATTTCCTACGAGCAGTACTTC
-	TRBV19	-	TRBJ1-5	CASSIGNVIGQPQHF	TGTGCCAGTAGTATAGGAAACGTGATAGGTCAGCCCCAGCATTTT
-	TRBV14	TRBD1	TRBJ1-1	CASSPPLGGGNGAFF	TGTGCCAGCAGCCCCCCTCTGGGAGGGGGCAATGGAGCTTTCTTT
-	TRBV5-8	TRBD1	TRBJ1-5	CASRGQGGNQPQHF	TGTGCCAGCAGAGGACAGGGTGGAAATCAGCCCCAGCATTTT
-	TRBV10-3	TRBD1	TRBJ1-4	CAISGDRGQVEKLFF	TGTGCCATCAGTGGGGACAGGGGGCAGGTTGAAAAACTGTTTTTT
-	TRBV5-4	TRBD1	TRBJ2-3	CALGGQGASDTQYF	TGTGCCCTAGGGGGGCAGGGGGCATCAGATACGCAGTATTTT
-	TRBV6-2/TRBV6-3	-	TRBJ1-1	CASSYSLSTEAFF	TGTGCCAGCAGTTACTCACTGAGCACTGAAGCTTTCTTT
-	TRBV7-9	-	TRBJ2-1	CASSPQPSSYNEQFF	TGTGCCAGCAGCCCTCAGCCCAGCTCCTACAATGAGCAGTTCTTC
-	TRBV7-2	-	TRBJ2-3	CASSLSSPGPDTQYF	TGTGCCAGCAGCTTAAGCAGTCCGGGGCCAGATACGCAGTATTTT
-	TRBV4-1	-	TRBJ1-1	CASSQNPTDLTEAFF	TGCGCCAGCAGCCAAAACCCGACAGACCTCACTGAAGCTTTCTTT
-	TRBV7-9	TRBD1	TRBJ2-2	CASSKETGGLTGELFF	TGTGCCAGCAGCAAAGAGACAGGGGGCTTAACCGGGGAGCTGTTTTTT
-	TRBV19	-	TRBJ2-7	CASSNYQGYEQYF	TGTGCCAGTAGTAATTATCAGGGGTACGAGCAGTACTTC
-	TRBV5-1	-	TRBJ2-5	CASSLALTSLQETQYF	TGCGCCAGCAGCTTGGCCCTGACTAGTCTACAAGAGACCCAGTACTTC
-	TRBV19	-	TRBJ1-4	CASSEGGQGEKLFF	TGTGCCAGTAGTGAAGGAGGGCAGGGTGAAAAACTGTTTTTT
-	TRBV11-2	-	TRBJ1-3	CASSTLQALSGNTIYF	TGTGCCAGCAGCACCCTACAGGCGCTCTCTGGAAACACCATATATTTT
-	TRBV11-2	-	TRBJ1-6	CASSLAGSGRRDSPLHF	TGTGCCAGCAGCTTAGCGGGCTCAGGGAGGCGGGATTCACCCCTCCACTTT
-	TRBV6-6	-	TRBJ1-5	CASSYDGVGQPQHF	TGTGCCAGCAGTTACGACGGGGTAGGGCAGCCCCAGCATTTT
-	TRBV9	-	TRBJ1-1	CASSVGWRNTEAFF	TGTGCCAGCAGCGTAGGGTGGAGGAACACTGAAGCTTTCTTT
few	TRBV5-8	-	TRBJ1-1	CASSLVWGGEAFF	TGTGCCAGCAGCTTGGTATGGGGTGGTGAAGCTTTCTTT
-	TRBV19	TRBD1	TRBJ1-2	CASRETGTYGYTF	TGTGCCAGTAGAGAGACAGGGACCTATGGCTACACCTTC
-	TRBV19	-	TRBJ2-2	CASSIAWNTGELFF	TGTGCCAGTAGTATAGCCTGGAACACCGGGGAGCTGTTTTTT
-	TRBV7-9	-	TRBJ2-4	CASSSDISVAKNIQYF	TGTGCCAGCAGCTCGGACATCTCGGTAGCCAAAAACATTCAGTACTTC
-	TRBV10-3	-	TRBJ1-1	CAISEGQGRTEAFF	TGTGCCATCAGTGAAGGGCAGGGACGTACTGAAGCTTTCTTT
-	TRBV2	-	TRBJ2-7	CASSEGAYEQYF	TGTGCCAGCAGTGAAGGGGCCTACGAGCAGTACTTC
once	TRBV6-5	TRBD1	TRBJ2-1	CASSYRWTGPLNEQFF	TGTGCCAGCAGTTACAGATGGACAGGTCCATTGAATGAGCAGTTCTTC
-	TRBV14	-	TRBJ2-3	CASSQAGADTQYF	TGTGCCAGCAGCCAAGCGGGAGCAGATACGCAGTATTTT
-	TRBV6-5	-	TRBJ1-6	CASSYDSRVGSPLHF	TGTGCCAGCAGTTACGACAGTAGGGTTGGTTCACCCCTCCACTTT
-	TRBV27	-	TRBJ2-2	CASSPAGGELFF	TGTGCCAGCAGTCCCGCAGGCGGGGAGCTGTTTTTT
-	TRBV4-1	-	TRBJ2-7	CASSHGDPPYEQYF	TGCGCCAGCAGCCACGGTGACCCACCCTACGAGCAGTACTTC
-	TRBV10-3	TRBD2	TRBJ2-7	CAIRASGAYEQYF	TGTGCCATCAGGGCTAGCGGGGCCTACGAGCAGTACTTC
-	TRBV5-1	-	TRBJ2-1	CASSLGTDPSNEQFF	TGCGCCAGCAGCTTGGGGACAGACCCCTCTAATGAGCAGTTCTTC
-	TRBV27	-	TRBJ1-1	CASSPWARGIRNTEAFF	TGTGCCAGCAGTCCCTGGGCCAGGGGTATAAGAAACACTGAAGCTTTCTTT